This TCR beta chain was captured in a study of blood T cell repertoires in COVID-19. CDR3 length: 14 amino acids. Germline V CDR1 and CDR2: SGHRS, YFSETQ. Trimming took off 4 bases at V and 4 bases at J, with 14 bases between the two ends. Authors' analysis steps: Nucleated cell counts were estimated from reference gene primer amplification. Clones were read by immunoSEQ multiplex PCR, and TCRdb kept only the in-frame ones, dropping some. D and trimming come from the DNA, and the V and J calls and clone size come from that table. The repertoire holds some 130,000 clones, with 75% to 90% as singletons.

The rearrangement uses TRBV5-1 and TRBJ1-2; possible D gene TRBD1, 6 bases. Sequenced sample: peripheral blood. The clonotype was recovered from a man in his sixties with active or convalescent COVID-19. For the CDR3, the DNA is TGCGCCAGCAGCGAGCTAGGACAGCTCTATGGCTACACCTTC. Translation: CASSELGQLYGYTF.